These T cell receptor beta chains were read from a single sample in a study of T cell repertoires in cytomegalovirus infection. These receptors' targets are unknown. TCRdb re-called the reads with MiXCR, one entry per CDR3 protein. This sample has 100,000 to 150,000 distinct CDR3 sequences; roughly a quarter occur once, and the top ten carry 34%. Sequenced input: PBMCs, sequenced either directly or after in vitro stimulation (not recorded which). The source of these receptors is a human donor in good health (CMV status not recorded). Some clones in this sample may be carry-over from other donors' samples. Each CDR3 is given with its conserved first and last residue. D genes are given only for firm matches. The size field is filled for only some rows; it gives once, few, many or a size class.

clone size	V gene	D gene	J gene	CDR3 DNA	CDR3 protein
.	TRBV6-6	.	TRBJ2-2	TGTGCCAGCAGTCTGACCGGGTTTGGGCGGGACACCGGGGAGCTGTTTTTT	CASSLTGFGRDTGELFF
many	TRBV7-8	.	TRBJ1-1	TGTGCCAGCAGTCGAACGGGGGTTACTGAAGCTTTCTTT	CASSRTGVTEAFF
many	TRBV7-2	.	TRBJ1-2	TGTGCCAGCAGCCTCACAGGGTTCGGTCTTAGTGGCTACACCTTC	CASSLTGFGLSGYTF
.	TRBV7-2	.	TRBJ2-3	TGTGCCAGCAGCTTAGACCTACCTAGCACAGATACGCAGTATTTT	CASSLDLPSTDTQYF
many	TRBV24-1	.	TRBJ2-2	TGTGCCACCAGTGATTATCCGGGGACCGGGGAGCTGTTTTTT	CATSDYPGTGELFF
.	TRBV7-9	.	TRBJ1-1	TGTGCCAGCAGCTTAGTGAGTCCGAACACTGAAGCTTTCTTT	CASSLVSPNTEAFF
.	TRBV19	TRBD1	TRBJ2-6	TGTGCCAGTAGTATGGGACAGAGCTCTGGGGCCAACGTCCTGACTTTC	CASSMGQSSGANVLTF
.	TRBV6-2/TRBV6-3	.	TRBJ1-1	TGTGCCAGCAGGGGAGGGCTCCCGGGGACTGAAGCTTTCTTT	CASRGGLPGTEAFF
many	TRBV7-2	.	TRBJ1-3	TGTGCCAGCAGCTATGCAGGGGTCGCTGGAAACACCATATATTTT	CASSYAGVAGNTIYF
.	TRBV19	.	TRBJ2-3	TGTGCCAGTAGTATACAGGGTGGCACAGATACGCAGTATTTT	CASSIQGGTDTQYF
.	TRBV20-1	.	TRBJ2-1	TGCAGTGCTAGCGGCCCCAACAATGAGCAGTTCTTC	CSASGPNNEQFF
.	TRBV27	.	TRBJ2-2	TGTGCCAGCAGTTGGGCGGGCGGGGAGCTGTTTTTT	CASSWAGGELFF
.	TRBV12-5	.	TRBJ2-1	TGTGCTAGTGGTTTGGGCTCTCAACCCATTGTTAATGAGCAGTTCTTC	CASGLGSQPIVNEQFF
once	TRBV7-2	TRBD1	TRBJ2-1	TGTGCCAGCAGCTTATACCCCTCGGGACAGGGCCGGCCGGGTGAGCAGTTCTTC	CASSLYPSGQGRPGEQFF
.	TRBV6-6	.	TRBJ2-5	TGTGCCAGCAGTTACTTGGTGCGAGAGACCCAGTACTTC	CASSYLVRETQYF
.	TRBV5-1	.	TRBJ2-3	TGCGCCAGCAGCTTGGACACCTACACAGATACGCAGTATTTT	CASSLDTYTDTQYF
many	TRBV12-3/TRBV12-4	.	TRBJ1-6	TGTGCCAGCAGTTTAGGAACTTCACCCCTCCACTTT	CASSLGTSPLHF
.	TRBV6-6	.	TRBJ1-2	TGTGCCAGCAGGGGAATCTACTACACCTTC	CASRGIYYTF
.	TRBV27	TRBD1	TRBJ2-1	TGTGCCAGCAGTCCGCAGGGGGCGCTGGCCCTATACAATGAGCAGTTCTTC	CASSPQGALALYNEQFF
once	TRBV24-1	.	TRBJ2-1	TGTGCCACCGCGGACGTTCCGGCGCGTAATGAGCAGTTCTTC	CATADVPARNEQFF
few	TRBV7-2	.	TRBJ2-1	TGTGCCAGCACCTGGACAGCCAACAATGAGCAGTTCTTC	CASTWTANNEQFF
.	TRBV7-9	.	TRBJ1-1	TGTGCCAGCAGCTCCGTAGCTAGCTCGGACACTGAAGCTTTCTTT	CASSSVASSDTEAFF
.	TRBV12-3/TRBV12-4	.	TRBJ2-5	TGTGCCAGCAGCCCTCCGGGAGCCATCGGGGAGACCCAGTACTTC	CASSPPGAIGETQYF